The 14 T cell receptor beta chains in this list originate from one sample, sequenced in a study of shared clonotypes between healthy human individuals. The protocol was immunoSEQ multiplex PCR, while the TCRdb copy is restricted to in-frame clones and leaves out a portion. The data show 450,000 to 600,000 clones, with 79% seen just once and 10% to 15% held by the top ten. Specimen: PBMCs. The receptors originated from a woman in her thirties or forties in good health. Some clones in this sample may be carry-over from other donors' samples.

The chain recombines TRBV27 with TRBJ2-1, with D possibly TRBD2 on 5 matching bases. CDR1 is MNHEY, CDR2 SMNVEV, per germline (reference sequence). The CDR3 runs 18 residues. The V gene lost 1 base and the J gene lost 0 bases, with 16 bases spanning the gap. DNA for the CDR3: TGTGCCAGCAGTTTATTTTGGGTAGCGAGCGGCTCCTACAATGAGCAGTTCTTC. Its protein is CASSLFWVASGSYNEQFF.

This sequence joins TRBV7-3 and TRBJ2-7; weak D call: TRBD2 (5 bases). Germline lookup yields CDR1 SGHTA and CDR2 FQGTGA. CDR3 size: 15 residues. The V and J ends lost 6 bases and 3 bases respectively, with 18 bases between them. The CDR3 DNA reads TGTGCCAGCAGGGTTTCGAGGGATATCGGCTACGAGCAGTACTTC. Its translation: CASRVSRDIGYEQYF.

The chain is built from TRBV11-3 and TRBJ1-1; D unclear. Germline V gives CDR1 SGHNT, CDR2 YENEEA. V was shortened by 1 base and J by 1 base, with 4 bases between the two germline ends. The CDR3 has 13 residues. For the CDR3, the DNA is TGTGCCAGCAGCTTAGCAAAGAACACTGAAGCTTTCTTT. It yields the protein CASSLAKNTEAFF.

The chain joins TRBV10-2 to TRBJ1-2; possible D gene TRBD1, 6 bases. V was clipped by 8 bases and J by 2 bases, with 18 bases between them. The CDR3 covers 15 residues. Germline CDR1 WSHSY, CDR2 SAAADI. CDR3 loop: CASRPGTTENYGYTF. CDR3 bases: TGCGCCAGCCGTCCCGGGACAACAGAGAACTATGGCTACACCTTC.

The CDR3 is CASSLSEGTVLTF. The CDR3 DNA is TGTGCCAGCAGCTTATCGGAAGGGACCGTCCTGACTTTC. The chain employs TRBV7-3 and TRBJ2-6; D tentatively reads TRBD1 or TRBD2 (5 bases each). The CDR3 totals 13 residues. The germline V gene has CDR1 SGHTA and CDR2 FQGTGA. The ends were cut back, 2 bases at V and 12 bases at J, with 11 bases in the middle.

The chain couples TRBV27 to TRBJ2-5; weak D call: TRBD2 (6 bases). Per the germline V gene, CDR1 is MNHEY and CDR2 is SMNVEV (reference sequence). CDR3 length: 14 amino acids. V dropped 3 bases and J dropped 5 bases, with 13 bases sitting between them. The CDR3, as DNA: TGTGCCAGCAGTTTCCGACTAGGCGGGGAGACCCAGTACTTC. The encoded protein is CASSFRLGGETQYF.

This clone came up once. The chain has TRBV2 and TRBJ2-3; D may be TRBD2 (6 bases). The V end lost 4 bases, the J end lost 2 bases, and 10 bases lay between the germline ends. The CDR3 loop spans 14 amino acids. Germline CDR1 and CDR2: SNHLY and FYNNEI. As DNA, the CDR3 is TGTGCCAGCAGTGGGAGGAGGGACACAGATACGCAGTATTTT. Residues: CASSGRRDTDTQYF.

The chain uses TRBV5-6 and TRBJ1-1; D remains ambiguous. This CDR3 spans 13 amino acids. V was pared by 0 bases and J by 0 bases, with 3 bases between. From germline, CDR1 is SGHDT and CDR2 YYEEEE. The CDR3 nucleotides are TGTGCCAGCAGCTTGGACCTGAACACTGAAGCTTTCTTT. It is translated as CASSLDLNTEAFF.

The V and J genes are TRBV27 and TRBJ2-2, with D hard to call. The CDR3 sequence is 14 residues long. CDR1 and CDR2 (germline): MNHEY, SMNVEV (reference sequence). Trimming shortened V by 4 bases and J by 0 bases, and 6 bases separated the two germline ends. In DNA form, the CDR3 reads TGTGCCAGCAGTTCGGGCCCGAACACCGGGGAGCTGTTTTTT. It translates to CASSSGPNTGELFF.

CDR3 in amino acids: CASTIDRDQPQHF. The CDR3 DNA reads as TGTGCCAGTACCATAGACAGGGACCAGCCCCAGCATTTT. The chain has TRBV19 and TRBJ1-5, with 7 nucleotides matching TRBD1. The CDR3 contains 13 residues. In germline, CDR1 is LNHDA, CDR2 SQIVND (reference sequence). Trimming at V came to 7 bases and at J to 7 bases, leaving 7 bases not matched to a gene.

The chain couples TRBV5-1 to TRBJ2-1; possible D gene TRBD1, 6 bases. Germline V lookup: CDR1 SGHRS, CDR2 YFSETQ. The CDR3 has 13 residues. Trimming stripped 2 bases from V and 5 bases from J, with 8 bases between. DNA for the CDR3: TGCGCCAGCAGCTTTGGGACAAACAATGAGCAGTTCTTC. Amino acids: CASSFGTNNEQFF. Full variable domain (outside the CDR3, taken from reference TRBV5-1 and TRBJ2-1): KAGVTQTPRYLIKTRGQQVTLSCSPISGHRSVSWYQQTPGQGLQFLFEYFSETQRNKGNFPGRFSGRQFSNSRSEMNVSTLELGDSALYLCASSFGTNNEQFFGPGTRLTVL.

The chain employs TRBV9 and TRBJ2-1; D is unresolved. Trimming pared 3 bases from V and 2 bases from J, leaving 6 bases between. Germline V gives CDR1 SGDLS, CDR2 YYNGEE. The CDR3 covers 13 residues. The DNA of the CDR3 is TGTGCCAGCAGCGGGGATCCCTACAATGAGCAGTTCTTC. As protein: CASSGDPYNEQFF.

The chain uses TRBV28 and TRBJ2-7; D is unclear. The CDR3 runs to 13 residues. V lost 6 bases to trimming and J lost 0 bases, with 9 bases between them. CDR1 and CDR2 (germline): MDHEN, SYDVKM. CDR3 in amino acids: CASSQTISYEQYF. The CDR3 coding sequence is TGTGCCAGCAGCCAGACGATCTCCTACGAGCAGTACTTC.

The rearrangement joins TRBV18 to TRBJ2-1; D is possibly TRBD2 (5 bases). Deletions cut 2 bases from V and 8 bases from J, with 13 bases between. Germline values: CDR1 KGHSH, CDR2 LQKENI. The CDR3 loop spans 14 amino acids. The CDR3, as DNA: TGTGCCAGCTCACCAGAGCTAGAGGGCTATGAGCAGTTCTTC. As protein: CASSPELEGYEQFF.